The rows below give T cell receptor beta chains drawn from one sample of a study of T cell responses to AZD1222 COVID-19 vaccine. The protocol was immunoSEQ multiplex PCR, while the TCRdb copy is restricted to in-frame clones and leaves out a portion. The data show around 180,000 clones, about 90% seen once. The sequences come from peripheral blood, collected on day 0 of MenACWY control vaccination. The receptors here all came from an adult in good health. Both conserved end residues are part of each CDR3. The order of the fields is clone size, V gene, CDR3 length, CDR3 protein. Expanded clones are given a class, and other clones once, few, many or no size at all.

once | TRBV18 | 15 | CASSPAGTSNQPQHF
. | TRBV5-4 | 13 | CASSINRGLGAFF
. | TRBV7-6 | 14 | CASSQSGLAYEQYF
. | TRBV5-6 | 16 | CASSLGQGGGYNEQFF
. | TRBV4-3 | 17 | CASSQARTGGFYNEQFF
few | TRBV24-1 | 13 | CATSMGGYNEQFF
. | TRBV2 | 15 | CASSETSGRGYEQYF
. | TRBV5-5 | 16 | CASSVRAGPSPDTQYF
. | TRBV6-5 | 13 | CASQWDPRQPQHF
once | TRBV20-1 | 16 | CSASVASGNSIRTQYF
. | TRBV28 | 13 | CASSVRGQETQYF
. | TRBV5-6 | 16 | CASSLGGSNFQETQYF
. | TRBV6-2/TRBV6-3 | 13 | CASSSLEYNEQFF
once | TRBV24-1 | 15 | CATSEAASGANVLTF